The T cell receptor (beta chain) under discussion was sequenced for a study of CXCR3-negative and CXCR3-positive naive CD8 T cells. Study results and caveats: CXCR3-positive naive cells carried more hydrophobic TRB CDR3s than CXCR3-negative ones. With respect to TRBV-TRBJ usage, naive CXCR3-negative and CXCR3-positive cells were similar; memory differed.

UMI-labeled 5' RACE yielded the TRB cDNA libraries. TCRdb reprocessed the 5' RACE reads; each CDR3 protein has one entry and no DNA is given. Recorded here are about 92,000 distinct CDR3 sequences; the top ten clones represent less than 0.85%. In regard to this clonotype: The target antigen is unknown.

Within the CD8+ T cell compartment, naive cells were CD45RO-CCR7+CD27+CD95-. This CDR3 has 17 residues. The germline V gene has CDR1 LGHNA and CDR2 YSLEER. Sequencing was performed on naive CXCR3+ CD8+ T cells from blood. The subset was: CD45RO-CCR7+CD27+CD95- naive CD8+ T cells expressing CXCR3 (TNR3+). This chain uses TRBV4-3 with TRBJ2-1; the TCRdb D gene call, TRBD2, has no DNA to confirm it. The TCR was taken from a human donor in good health. Some clones in this sample may be carry-over from other donors' samples. The CDR3 region is CASSQVGTSGSANEQFF.